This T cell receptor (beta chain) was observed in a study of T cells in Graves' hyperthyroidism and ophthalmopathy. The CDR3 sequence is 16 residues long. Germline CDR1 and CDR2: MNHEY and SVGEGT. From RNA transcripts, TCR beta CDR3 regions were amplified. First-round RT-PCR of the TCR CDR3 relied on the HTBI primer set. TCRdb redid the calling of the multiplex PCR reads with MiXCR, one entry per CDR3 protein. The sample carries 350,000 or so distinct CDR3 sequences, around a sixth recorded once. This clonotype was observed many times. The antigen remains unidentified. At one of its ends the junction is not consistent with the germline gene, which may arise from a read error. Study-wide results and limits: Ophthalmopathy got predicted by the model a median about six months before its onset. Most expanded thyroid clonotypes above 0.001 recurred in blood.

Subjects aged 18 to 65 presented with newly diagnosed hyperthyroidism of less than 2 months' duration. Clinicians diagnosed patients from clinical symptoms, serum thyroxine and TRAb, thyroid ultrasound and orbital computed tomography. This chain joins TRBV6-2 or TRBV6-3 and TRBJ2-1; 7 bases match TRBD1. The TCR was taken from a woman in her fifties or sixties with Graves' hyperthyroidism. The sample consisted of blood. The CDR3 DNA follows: TGTGCCAGCGGGGAGACAGGGTTCTTTTCCTTCAATGAGCAGTTCTTC. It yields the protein CASGETGFFSFNEQFF.